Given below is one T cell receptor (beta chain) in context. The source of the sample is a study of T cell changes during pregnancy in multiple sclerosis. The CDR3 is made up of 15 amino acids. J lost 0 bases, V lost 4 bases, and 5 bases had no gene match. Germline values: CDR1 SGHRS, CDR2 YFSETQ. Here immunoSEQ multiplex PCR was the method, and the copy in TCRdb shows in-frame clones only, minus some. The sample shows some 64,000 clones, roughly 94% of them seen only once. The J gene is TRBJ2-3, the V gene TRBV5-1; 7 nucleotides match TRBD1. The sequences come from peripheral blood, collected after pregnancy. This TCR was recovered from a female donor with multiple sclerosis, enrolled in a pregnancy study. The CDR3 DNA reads TGCGCCAGCAGCGGGACAGTCTCTAGCACAGATACGCAGTATTTT. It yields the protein CASSGTVSSTDTQYF.